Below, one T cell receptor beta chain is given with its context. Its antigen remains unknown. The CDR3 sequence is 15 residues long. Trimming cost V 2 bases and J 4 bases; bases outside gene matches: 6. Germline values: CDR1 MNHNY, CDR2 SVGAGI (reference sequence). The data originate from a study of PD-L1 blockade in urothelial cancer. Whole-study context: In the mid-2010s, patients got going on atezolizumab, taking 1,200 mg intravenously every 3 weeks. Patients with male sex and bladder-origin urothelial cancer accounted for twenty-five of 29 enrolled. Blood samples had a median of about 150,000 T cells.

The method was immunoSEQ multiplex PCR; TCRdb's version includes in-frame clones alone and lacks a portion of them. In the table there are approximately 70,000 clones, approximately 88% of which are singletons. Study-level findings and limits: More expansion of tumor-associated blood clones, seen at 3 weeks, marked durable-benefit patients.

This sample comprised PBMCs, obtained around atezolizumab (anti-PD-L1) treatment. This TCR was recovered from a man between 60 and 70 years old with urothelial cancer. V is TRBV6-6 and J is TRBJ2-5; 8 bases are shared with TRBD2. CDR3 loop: CASSYAGGRGETQYF. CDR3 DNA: TGTGCCAGCAGTTACGCGGGGGGCCGAGGAGAGACCCAGTACTTC.